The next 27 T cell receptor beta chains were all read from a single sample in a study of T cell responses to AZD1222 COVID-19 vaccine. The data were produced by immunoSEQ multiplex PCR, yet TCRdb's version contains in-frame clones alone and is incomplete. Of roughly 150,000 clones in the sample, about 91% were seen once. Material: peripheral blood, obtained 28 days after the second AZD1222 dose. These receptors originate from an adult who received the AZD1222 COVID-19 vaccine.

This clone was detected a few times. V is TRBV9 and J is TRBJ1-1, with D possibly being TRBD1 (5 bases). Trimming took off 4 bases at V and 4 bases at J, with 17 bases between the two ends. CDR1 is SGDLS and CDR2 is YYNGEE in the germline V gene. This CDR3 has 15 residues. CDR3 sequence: CASSPRGDPGTEAFF. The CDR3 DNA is TGTGCCAGCAGCCCCCGAGGGGATCCGGGCACTGAAGCTTTCTTT.

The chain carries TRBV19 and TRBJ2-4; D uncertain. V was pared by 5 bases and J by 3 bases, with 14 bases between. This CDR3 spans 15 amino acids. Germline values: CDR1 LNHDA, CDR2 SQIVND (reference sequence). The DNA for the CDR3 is TGTGCCAGTAGTGTTTTAGTGTACGGCAAAAACATTCAGTACTTC. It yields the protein CASSVLVYGKNIQYF.

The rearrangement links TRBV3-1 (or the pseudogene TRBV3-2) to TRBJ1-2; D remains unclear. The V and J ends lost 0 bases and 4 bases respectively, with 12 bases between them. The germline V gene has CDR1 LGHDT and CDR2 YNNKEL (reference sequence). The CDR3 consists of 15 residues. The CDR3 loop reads CASSQDVTELYGYTF. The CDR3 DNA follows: TGTGCCAGCAGCCAAGATGTGACGGAGCTCTATGGCTACACCTTC.

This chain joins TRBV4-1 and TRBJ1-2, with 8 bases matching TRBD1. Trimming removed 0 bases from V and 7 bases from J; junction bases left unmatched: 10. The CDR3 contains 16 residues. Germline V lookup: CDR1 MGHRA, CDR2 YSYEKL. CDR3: CASSQEPTGEGGGYTF. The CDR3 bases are TGCGCCAGCAGCCAAGAGCCGACAGGGGAGGGTGGTGGCTACACCTTC.

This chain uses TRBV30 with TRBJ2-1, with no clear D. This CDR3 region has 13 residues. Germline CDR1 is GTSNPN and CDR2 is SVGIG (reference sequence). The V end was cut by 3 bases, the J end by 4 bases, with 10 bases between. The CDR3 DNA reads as TGTGCCTGGAGCCTGACTGATTACAATGAGCAGTTCTTC. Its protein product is CAWSLTDYNEQFF.

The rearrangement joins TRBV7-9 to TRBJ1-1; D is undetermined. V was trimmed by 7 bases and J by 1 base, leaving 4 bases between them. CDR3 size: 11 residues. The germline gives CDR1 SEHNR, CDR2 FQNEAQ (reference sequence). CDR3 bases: TGTGCCAGCAATGAGAACACTGAAGCTTTCTTT. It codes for CASNENTEAFF.

CDR3 in DNA: TGTGCCAGCAGTTACTCTCTGTCTGTCGACACCGGGGAGCTGTTTTTT. It is translated as CASSYSLSVDTGELFF. The chain recombines TRBV6-6 with TRBJ2-2; D is unresolved. The CDR3 has 16 amino acids. Germline V lookup: CDR1 MNHNY, CDR2 SVGAGI (reference sequence). V lost 0 bases and J lost 3, with 11 bases in between.

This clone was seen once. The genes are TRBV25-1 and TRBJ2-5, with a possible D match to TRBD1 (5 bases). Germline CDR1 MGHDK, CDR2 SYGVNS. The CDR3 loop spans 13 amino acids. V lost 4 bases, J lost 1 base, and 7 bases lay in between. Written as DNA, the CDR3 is TGTGCCAGCAGTGGACAGATCCAAGAGACCCAGTACTTC. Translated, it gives CASSGQIQETQYF.

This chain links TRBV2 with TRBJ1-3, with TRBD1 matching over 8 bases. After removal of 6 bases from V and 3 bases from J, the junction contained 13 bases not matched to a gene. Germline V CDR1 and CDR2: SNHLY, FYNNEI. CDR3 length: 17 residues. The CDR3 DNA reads TGTGCCAGCAGGGGAAGTGCCAGGGGGCTTTTTGGAAACACCATATATTTT. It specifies CASRGSARGLFGNTIYF.

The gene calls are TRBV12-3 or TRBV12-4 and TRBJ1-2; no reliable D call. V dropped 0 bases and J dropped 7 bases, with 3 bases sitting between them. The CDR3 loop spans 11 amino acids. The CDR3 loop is CASSLAGGYTF. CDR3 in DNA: TGTGCCAGCAGTTTAGCGGGTGGCTACACCTTC.

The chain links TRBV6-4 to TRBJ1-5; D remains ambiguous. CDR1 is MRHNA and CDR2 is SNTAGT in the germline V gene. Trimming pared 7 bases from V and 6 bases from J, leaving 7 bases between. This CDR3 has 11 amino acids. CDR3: CASTRIQPQHF. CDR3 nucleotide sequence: TGTGCCAGCACCCGTATTCAGCCCCAGCATTTT.

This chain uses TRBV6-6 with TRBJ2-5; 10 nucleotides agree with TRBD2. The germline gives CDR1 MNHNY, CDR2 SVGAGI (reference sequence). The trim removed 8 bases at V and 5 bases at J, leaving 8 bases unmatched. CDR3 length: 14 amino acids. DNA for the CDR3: TGTGCCAGCGAACTAGCGGGAAAGGGGGAGACCCAGTACTTC. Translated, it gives CASELAGKGETQYF.

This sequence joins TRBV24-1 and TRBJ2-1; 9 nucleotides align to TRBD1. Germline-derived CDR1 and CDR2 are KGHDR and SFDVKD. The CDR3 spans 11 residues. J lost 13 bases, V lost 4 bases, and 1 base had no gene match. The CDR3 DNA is TGTGCCACCAGTGAGGGACAGGGACAGTTCTTC. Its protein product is CATSEGQGQFF.

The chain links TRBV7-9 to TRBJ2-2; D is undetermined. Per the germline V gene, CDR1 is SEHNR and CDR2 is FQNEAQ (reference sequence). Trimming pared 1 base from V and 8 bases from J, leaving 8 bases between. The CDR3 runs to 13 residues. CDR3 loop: CASSLEGPGELFF. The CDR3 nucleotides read TGTGCCAGCAGCTTAGAGGGTCCTGGGGAGCTGTTTTTT. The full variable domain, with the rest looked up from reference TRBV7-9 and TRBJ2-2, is DTGVSQNPRHKITKRGQNVTFRCDPISEHNRLYWYRQTLGQGPEFLTYFQNEAQLEKSRLLSDRFSAERPKGSFSTLEIQRTEQGDSAMYLCASSLEGPGELFFGEGSRLTVL.

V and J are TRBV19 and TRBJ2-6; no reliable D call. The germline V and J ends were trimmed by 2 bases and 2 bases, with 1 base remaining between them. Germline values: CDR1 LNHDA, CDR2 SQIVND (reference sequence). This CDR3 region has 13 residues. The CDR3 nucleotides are TGTGCCAGTAGTATAACTGGGGCCAACGTCCTGACTTTC. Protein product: CASSITGANVLTF.

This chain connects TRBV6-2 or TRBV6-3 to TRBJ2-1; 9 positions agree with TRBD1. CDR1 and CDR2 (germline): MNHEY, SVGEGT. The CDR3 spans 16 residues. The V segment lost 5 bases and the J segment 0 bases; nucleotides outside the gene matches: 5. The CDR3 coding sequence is TGTGCCAGCAGTCCCGACAGGGGGACCTCCTACAATGAGCAGTTCTTC. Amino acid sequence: CASSPDRGTSYNEQFF.

CDR3 bases: TGTGCCAGCAGCTTTTTATTAGGGAACACTGAAGCTTTCTTT. Encoded protein: CASSFLLGNTEAFF. V and J are TRBV5-5 and TRBJ1-1, with no clear D. Germline CDR1 SGHKS, CDR2 YYEKEE (reference sequence). The CDR3 is made up of 14 amino acids. With 2 bases removed from V and 1 base from J, the gap between germline ends came to 9 bases.

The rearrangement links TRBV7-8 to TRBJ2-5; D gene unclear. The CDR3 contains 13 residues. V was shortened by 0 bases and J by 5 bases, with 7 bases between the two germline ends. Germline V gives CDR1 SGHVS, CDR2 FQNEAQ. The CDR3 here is CASSLAPRETQYF. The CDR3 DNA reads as TGTGCCAGCAGCTTAGCTCCGCGGGAGACCCAGTACTTC.

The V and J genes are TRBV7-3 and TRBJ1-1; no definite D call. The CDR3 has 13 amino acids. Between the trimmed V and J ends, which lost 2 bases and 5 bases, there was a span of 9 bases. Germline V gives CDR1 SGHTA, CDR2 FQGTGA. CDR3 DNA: TGTGCCAGCAGCTTATTAGGCGAGACTGAAGCTTTCTTT. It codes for CASSLLGETEAFF.

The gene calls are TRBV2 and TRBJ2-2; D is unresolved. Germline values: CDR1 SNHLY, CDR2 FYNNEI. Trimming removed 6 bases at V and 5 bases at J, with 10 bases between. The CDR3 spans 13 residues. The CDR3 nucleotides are TGTGCCAGCAGGGATCGTCGGACCGGGGAGCTGTTTTTT. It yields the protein CASRDRRTGELFF.

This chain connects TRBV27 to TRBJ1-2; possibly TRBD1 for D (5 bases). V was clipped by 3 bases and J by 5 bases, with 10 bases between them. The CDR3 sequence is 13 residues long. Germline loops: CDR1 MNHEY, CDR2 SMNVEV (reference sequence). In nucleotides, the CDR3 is TGTGCCAGCAGTTTCGGGGGAGATTATGGCTACACCTTC. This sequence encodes CASSFGGDYGYTF.

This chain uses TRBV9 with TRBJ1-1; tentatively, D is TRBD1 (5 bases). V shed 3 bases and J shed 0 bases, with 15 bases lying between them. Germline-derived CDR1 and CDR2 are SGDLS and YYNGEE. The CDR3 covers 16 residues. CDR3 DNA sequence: TGTGCCAGCAGCGCGCGGGGCGGCCCCTTGAACACTGAAGCTTTCTTT. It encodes CASSARGGPLNTEAFF.

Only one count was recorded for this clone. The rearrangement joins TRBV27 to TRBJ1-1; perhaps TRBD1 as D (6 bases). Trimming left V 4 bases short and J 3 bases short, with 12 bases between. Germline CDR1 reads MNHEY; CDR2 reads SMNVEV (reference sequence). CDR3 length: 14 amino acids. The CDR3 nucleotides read TGTGCCAGCAGTTCCAACAGGGAGTACACTGAAGCTTTCTTT. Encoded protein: CASSSNREYTEAFF.

The CDR3 DNA reads as TGCGCCAGCAGCTCCCGGGACAGAACAGATACGCAGTATTTT. Its translation: CASSSRDRTDTQYF. The rearrangement joins TRBV5-1 to TRBJ2-3, with TRBD1 matching 7 bases. The CDR3 has 14 amino acids. V lost 3 bases to trimming and J lost 3 bases; unmatched junction nucleotides: 4. CDR1 and CDR2 (germline): SGHRS, YFSETQ.

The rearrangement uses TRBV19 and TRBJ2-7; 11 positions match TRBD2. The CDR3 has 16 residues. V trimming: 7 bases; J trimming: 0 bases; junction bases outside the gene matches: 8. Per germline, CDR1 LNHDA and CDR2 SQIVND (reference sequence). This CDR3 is CASKSGTSGSSYEQYF. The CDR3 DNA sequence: TGTGCCAGTAAGAGCGGGACTAGCGGTAGCTCCTACGAGCAGTACTTC.

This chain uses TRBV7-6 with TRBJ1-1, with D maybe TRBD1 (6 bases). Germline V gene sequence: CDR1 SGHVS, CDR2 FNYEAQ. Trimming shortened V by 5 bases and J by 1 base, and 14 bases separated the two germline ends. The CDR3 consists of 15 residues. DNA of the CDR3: TGTGCCAGCAGCCCGGGGGGCAGGGAGAACACTGAAGCTTTCTTT. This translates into CASSPGGRENTEAFF.

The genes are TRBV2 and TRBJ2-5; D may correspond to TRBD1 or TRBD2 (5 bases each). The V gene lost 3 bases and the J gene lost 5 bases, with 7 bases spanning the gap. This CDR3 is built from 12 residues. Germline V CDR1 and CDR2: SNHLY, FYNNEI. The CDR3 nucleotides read TGTGCCAGCAGTGAGGGGGACGAGACCCAGTACTTC. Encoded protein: CASSEGDETQYF.